The TCR beta chain described here comes from a study of T cell responses to AZD1222 COVID-19 vaccine. Points from the study as a whole: Spike regions recognized by vaccine-associated CD4 TCRs spanned the protein, led by 160-218 and 743-854. Among those given AZD1222, only six were seropositive at baseline.

About this clone itself: Its cognate antigen is unknown.

CDR3 length equals 14 residues. Germline V lookup: CDR1 MNHEY, CDR2 SMNVEV (reference sequence). V was shortened by 6 bases and J by 8 bases, with 19 bases between the two germline ends. This table comes from immunoSEQ multiplex PCR, and its TCRdb copy is limited to in-frame clones, with some not included. The sample carries approximately 130,000 clones, about 90% recorded once. This receptor was obtained from an adult in good health. The chain links TRBV27 to TRBJ1-2; maybe TRBD1 (5 bases). The specimen comprised peripheral blood, sampled on day 0 of AZD1222 vaccination. The CDR3 protein is CASSFVDTMGGYTF. CDR3 in DNA: TGTGCCAGCAGCTTCGTGGACACGATGGGAGGCTACACCTTC.